Listed here are 31 T cell receptor beta chains from one sample, sequenced in a study of graft-versus-host responses after intestinal transplantation. Clones were read by immunoSEQ multiplex PCR, and TCRdb kept only the in-frame ones, dropping some. The sample lists approximately 37,000 clones; around 92% were seen once. Sequencing used PBMCs, obtained about 270 days after transplant. These receptors all come from a human patient who received an intestinal transplant, so some T cells may come from the graft donor.

The gene calls are TRBV7-2 and TRBJ1-2; no definite D call. Trimming stripped 4 bases from V and 0 bases from J, with 9 bases between. The CDR3 spans 14 residues. Germline CDR1 is SGHTA and CDR2 is FQGNSA. CDR3 residues: CASSSAGANYGYTF. CDR3 nucleotide sequence: TGTGCCAGCAGCTCGGCCGGGGCTAACTATGGCTACACCTTC.

The genes are TRBV7-8 and TRBJ2-7, with 7 bases aligning to TRBD1. The V gene end was trimmed by 5 bases and the J gene end by 8 bases; junction bases not matched to a gene: 15. CDR3 length: 15 residues. Germline V gene data show CDR1 as SGHVS and CDR2 as FQNEAQ. CDR3 protein: CASSVGRDRVNQQYF. The CDR3 DNA is TGTGCCAGCAGCGTTGGAAGAGACAGGGTCAACCAGCAGTACTTC. The full variable domain, completed using reference TRBV7-8 and TRBJ2-7, is GAGVSQSPRYKVAKRGQDVALRCDPISGHVSLFWYQQALGQGPEFLTYFQNEAQLDKSGLPSDRFFAERPEGSVSTLKIQRTQQEDSAVYLCASSVGRDRVNQQYFGPGTRLTVT.

The rearrangement uses TRBV7-9 and TRBJ1-5; D remains unclear. V lost 3 bases and J lost 10, with 22 bases in between. CDR1 and CDR2 (germline): SEHNR, FQNEAQ (reference sequence). CDR3 size: 16 residues. The CDR3 protein is CASSFQRGGYLAPQHF. CDR3 coding DNA: TGTGCCAGCAGCTTTCAGCGAGGCGGCTATCTGGCTCCCCAGCATTTT.

The chain joins TRBV4-2 to TRBJ1-6; D is possibly TRBD1 (6 bases). CDR1 is LGHNA and CDR2 is YNFKEQ in the germline V gene. Trimming removed 4 bases from V and 5 bases from J, with 12 bases in between. The CDR3 is 15 residues long. The chain's CDR3 is CASSPARTDNSPLHF. The CDR3 DNA reads as TGTGCCAGCAGCCCTGCCCGGACAGATAATTCACCCCTCCACTTT.

The rearrangement uses TRBV15 and TRBJ2-5; 12 nucleotides align to TRBD2. The germline CDR1 and CDR2 sequences are LNHNV and YYDKDF (reference sequence). V trimming: 0 bases; J trimming: 1 base; junction bases outside the gene matches: 3. The CDR3 has 17 residues. The CDR3 DNA is TGTGCCACCAGCAGAGAACTAGCGGGGGGACCCCAAGAGACCCAGTACTTC. This gives the protein CATSRELAGGPQETQYF.

This clone was counted only a few times. The chain carries TRBV5-8 and TRBJ1-5, with a possible D match to TRBD1 (5 bases). CDR3 length: 15 residues. Trimming left V 3 bases short and J 5 bases short, with 15 bases between. Germline V gene data show CDR1 as SGHTS and CDR2 as YDEGEE. For the CDR3, the DNA is TGTGCCAGCAGCTCAGCCCGGGGACTAGATCAGCCCCAGCATTTT. It specifies CASSSARGLDQPQHF.

The chain has TRBV10-3 and TRBJ2-2; 10 nucleotides agree with TRBD1. Germline V gives CDR1 ENHRY, CDR2 SYGVKD. The CDR3 runs 16 residues. With V trimmed by 6 bases and J by 4 bases, 8 bases remained unmatched. CDR3 region: CAISTTGGGSTGELFF. CDR3 in DNA: TGTGCCATCAGCACGACAGGGGGCGGGAGCACCGGGGAGCTGTTTTTT.

The CDR3 DNA reads TGTGCCAGCAGCTTAAACCCCCGGACTTTCCAAGAGACCCAGTACTTC. Its translation: CASSLNPRTFQETQYF. This chain uses TRBV7-6 with TRBJ2-5, with D perhaps matching TRBD2 (5 bases). The CDR3 consists of 16 residues. Germline V gene sequence: CDR1 SGHVS, CDR2 FNYEAQ. Trimming pared 2 bases from V and 1 base from J, leaving 14 bases between.

The chain couples TRBV6-4 to TRBJ2-3; 7 bases are shared with TRBD1. The germline CDR1 and CDR2 sequences are MRHNA and SNTAGT. The CDR3 is 14 residues long. The trim removed 6 bases at V and 1 base at J, leaving 4 bases unmatched. The CDR3 protein is CASRSGQGTDTQYF. The DNA of the CDR3 is TGTGCCAGCAGGAGCGGACAGGGCACAGATACGCAGTATTTT.

This sequence joins TRBV27 and TRBJ1-6; D not certain. This CDR3 is 12 amino acids long. Germline V gene lookup returns CDR1 MNHEY and CDR2 SMNVEV (reference sequence). The V gene lost 3 bases and the J gene lost 7 bases, with 4 bases spanning the gap. CDR3 nucleotide sequence: TGTGCCAGCAGTTTTCAAAATTCACCCCTCCACTTT. Its protein is CASSFQNSPLHF.

The J gene is TRBJ2-5, the V gene TRBV11-2; TRBD1 aligns across 8 bases. Germline lookup yields CDR1 SGHAT and CDR2 FQNNGV. The length of the CDR3 is 14 residues. V was clipped by 1 base and J by 5 bases; unmatched bases: 3. CDR3 region: CASSLGQGYETQYF. The CDR3 region has the DNA TGTGCCAGCAGCTTAGGACAGGGGTACGAGACCCAGTACTTC.

This chain links TRBV15 with TRBJ1-5; D is unclear. Germline CDR1 LNHNV, CDR2 YYDKDF (reference sequence). The length of the CDR3 is 16 residues. Trimming left V 1 base short and J 0 bases short, with 10 bases between. The CDR3 region is CATSRAGSFSNQPQHF. Here the CDR3 DNA reads TGTGCCACCAGCAGAGCCGGGAGTTTTAGCAATCAGCCCCAGCATTTT. Full variable domain (outside the CDR3, taken from reference TRBV15 and TRBJ1-5): DAMVIQNPRYQVTQFGKPVTLSCSQTLNHNVMYWYQQKSSQAPKLLFHYYDKDFNNEADTPDNFQSRRPNTSFCFLDIRSPGLGDTAMYLCATSRAGSFSNQPQHFGDGTRLSIL.

CDR3 residues: CASSVDSGAGANVLTF. Written as DNA, the CDR3 is TGTGCCAGCAGCGTGGACTCGGGGGCTGGGGCCAACGTCCTGACTTTC. The chain couples TRBV9 to TRBJ2-6; D perhaps matches TRBD2 (6 bases). In germline, CDR1 is SGDLS, CDR2 YYNGEE. This CDR3 is built from 16 residues. V lost 2 bases to trimming and J lost 2 bases, with 11 bases between them.

The gene calls are TRBV1 and TRBJ1-5. TRBV1 is noted as a pseudogene. This CDR3 comprises 15 residues. CDR3 region: CTIDPEDGSNQPQHF. The CDR3 DNA is TGCACCATCGACCCGGAGGACGGTAGCAATCAGCCCCAGCATTTT.

CDR3 amino acids: CASSPPNRETNEKLFF. CDR3 bases: TGTGCCAGCTCACCACCCAACAGGGAAACTAATGAAAAACTGTTTTTT. The J gene is TRBJ1-4, the V gene TRBV18; tentative D call: TRBD1 (6 bases). V was cut by 0 bases and J by 1 base, with 9 bases left in between. The CDR3 has 16 residues. Germline values: CDR1 KGHSH, CDR2 LQKENI.

The chain carries TRBV14 and TRBJ1-6; D is undetermined. Deletions cut 1 base from V and 7 bases from J, with 8 bases between. The germline gives CDR1 SGHDN, CDR2 FVKESK. The CDR3 is made up of 14 amino acids. The CDR3 is CASSQGARNSPLHF. CDR3 DNA sequence: TGTGCCAGCAGCCAAGGTGCGAGGAATTCACCCCTCCACTTT.

The chain is built from TRBV6-6 and TRBJ1-3; maybe TRBD1 (5 bases). V was pared by 10 bases and J by 0 bases, with 10 bases between. The CDR3 length is 13 residues. Germline V gene data show CDR1 as MNHNY and CDR2 as SVGAGI (reference sequence). This chain's CDR3 is CATGGDSGNTIYF. The CDR3 DNA is TGTGCCACGGGGGGGGACTCTGGAAACACCATATATTTT.

For this clone: The sample contains more than one DNA sequence encoding this CDR3. The genes are TRBV7-3 and TRBJ2-2; tentative D call: TRBD1 (6 bases). Germline-derived CDR1 and CDR2 are SGHTA and FQGTGA. The V end was cut by 1 base, the J end by 5 bases, with 14 bases between. The CDR3 extends over 16 amino acids. CDR3: CASSLKGGQGTGELFF. CDR3 nucleotides: TGTGCCAGCAGCTTAAAAGGGGGTCAGGGGACCGGGGAGCTGTTTTTT.

The chain has TRBV5-6 and TRBJ1-3; D might be TRBD1 (5 bases). Germline V lookup: CDR1 SGHDT, CDR2 YYEEEE. This CDR3 spans 14 amino acids. Between the trimmed V and J ends, which lost 4 bases and 0 bases, there was a span of 8 bases. CDR3 sequence (DNA): TGTGCCAGCAGCGGGGCCCCCTCTGGAAACACCATATATTTT. As protein: CASSGAPSGNTIYF.

The V call is TRBV27, the J call TRBJ2-2; D tentatively reads TRBD1 or TRBD2 (7 bases each). Trimming left V 3 bases short and J 6 bases short, with 17 bases between. CDR3 length: 16 amino acids. Germline V lookup: CDR1 MNHEY, CDR2 SMNVEV (reference sequence). The CDR3 DNA is TGTGCCAGCAGTTTGGGGGGAGGGGGCGCGTCCGGGGAGCTGTTTTTT. Amino acids: CASSLGGGGASGELFF.

V gene TRBV5-5 combines with J gene TRBJ1-2; 9 positions agree with TRBD1. V lost 4 bases, J lost 8 bases, and 6 bases stayed unmatched. The V gene's germline CDR1 is SGHKS and CDR2 YYEKEE (reference sequence). This CDR3 is built from 13 residues. The CDR3 sequence: CASSLGTGSGYTF. The CDR3 DNA reads as TGTGCCAGCAGCCTAGGGACAGGGAGCGGCTACACCTTC.

The V gene is TRBV10-3, the J gene TRBJ2-7; D is perhaps TRBD2 (5 bases). The CDR3 loop spans 15 amino acids. Germline V gene lookup returns CDR1 ENHRY and CDR2 SYGVKD. The V and J ends lost 4 bases and 1 base respectively, with 14 bases between them. This CDR3 is CAISGGERGSYEQYF. The CDR3 nucleotides read TGTGCCATCAGTGGGGGAGAAAGAGGGTCCTACGAGCAGTACTTC.

This clone showed up just a few times. The CDR3 region is CASSDSSGGADTQYF. The CDR3 bases are TGTGCCAGCAGTGACTCGAGCGGGGGGGCAGATACGCAGTATTTT. V usage is TRBV6-4 and J usage is TRBJ2-3; 10 positions match TRBD2. Germline trimming cut 0 bases from V and 4 bases from J; bases unmatched to any gene: 1. There are 15 residues in the CDR3. Germline-derived CDR1 and CDR2 are MRHNA and SNTAGT.

CDR3 coding DNA: TGTGCCAGCAGCTCGGGACGAAACTACAATGAAAAACTGTTTTTT. Translated: CASSSGRNYNEKLFF. The chain links TRBV5-6 to TRBJ1-4, with D perhaps matching TRBD1 (5 bases). Germline loops: CDR1 SGHDT, CDR2 YYEEEE. This CDR3 has 15 residues. V was pared by 3 bases and J by 5 bases, with 14 bases between.

The table lists this clone with a count of one. The chain joins TRBV19 to TRBJ1-1; D not certain. Looked up from germline, CDR1 is LNHDA and CDR2 is SQIVND (reference sequence). Trimming cost V 5 bases and J 4 bases, with 14 bases left between them. This CDR3 region has 14 residues. As DNA, the CDR3 is TGTGCCAGTAGTGTGGGGTTGGGGAGCACTGAAGCTTTCTTT. Translated: CASSVGLGSTEAFF.

The V call is TRBV7-9, the J call TRBJ1-1, with 10 nucleotides matching TRBD1. Germline CDR1 SEHNR, CDR2 FQNEAQ (reference sequence). V trimming: 2 bases; J trimming: 7 bases; junction bases outside the gene matches: 13. CDR3 length equals 17 residues. CDR3 nucleotides: TGTGCCAGCAGCTTATCGGGGGTGGGACAGGGGACCGGTGAAGCTTTCTTT. Its translation: CASSLSGVGQGTGEAFF.

The genes are TRBV5-4 and TRBJ1-4; 9 positions agree with TRBD1. The CDR3 is made up of 15 amino acids. CDR1 is SGHNT, CDR2 YYREEE, per germline (reference sequence). V dropped 2 bases and J dropped 5; count of bases not matched to a gene: 4. The CDR3 coding sequence is TGTGCCAGCAGCTTAACAGGGGGCGACAATGAAAAACTGTTTTTT. Residues: CASSLTGGDNEKLFF.

This clone was recorded only once. The chain carries TRBV18 and TRBJ2-1; tentatively, D is TRBD2 (6 bases). The ends were cut back, 6 bases at V and 8 bases at J, with 20 bases in the middle. From germline, CDR1 is KGHSH and CDR2 LQKENI. The CDR3 is 15 residues long. The DNA for the CDR3 is TGTGCCAGCTCGCCCCCCGCGGGGTCGGGTTATGAGCAGTTCTTC. Translation: CASSPPAGSGYEQFF.

The CDR3 DNA reads as TGTGCCAGCAGCTTAGCCCTTGAACAGGGACGCAATGGCTACACCTTC. It is translated as CASSLALEQGRNGYTF. The chain has TRBV7-9 and TRBJ1-2, with a weak D call TRBD1 (6 bases). The CDR3 covers 16 residues. V was trimmed by 0 bases and J by 6 bases, leaving 17 bases between them. Germline assignment: CDR1 SEHNR and CDR2 FQNEAQ (reference sequence). The full variable domain, in which reference TRBV7-9 and TRBJ1-2 provide the parts outside the CDR3, is DTGVSQNPRHKITKRGQNVTFRCDPISEHNRLYWYRQTLGQGPEFLTYFQNEAQLEKSRLLSDRFSAERPKGSFSTLEIQRTEQGDSAMYLCASSLALEQGRNGYTFGSGTRLTVV.

The rearrangement links TRBV5-8 to TRBJ1-3; D remains unclear. This CDR3 region has 12 residues. The germline gives CDR1 SGHTS, CDR2 YDEGEE. The V gene lost 4 bases and the J gene lost 4 bases, with 6 bases spanning the gap. CDR3 amino acids: CASSAVGNTIYF. The DNA of the CDR3 is TGTGCCAGCAGCGCCGTAGGAAACACCATATATTTT.

The rearrangement uses TRBV7-9 and TRBJ2-4; D could derive from TRBD1 or TRBD2 (5 bases each). Trimming pared 8 bases from V and 3 bases from J, leaving 11 bases between. CDR3 size: 13 residues. Germline assignment: CDR1 SEHNR and CDR2 FQNEAQ (reference sequence). The chain's CDR3 is CASGRGDKNIQYF. CDR3 DNA: TGTGCCAGCGGAAGAGGGGACAAAAACATTCAGTACTTC.